Listed below are T cell receptor beta chains from one sample, sequenced in a study of blood T cell repertoires in COVID-19. The method was immunoSEQ multiplex PCR; TCRdb's version includes in-frame clones alone and lacks a portion of them. This sample carries over 200,000 clones, 81% of them seen once, and the ten largest clones take approximately 9%. Sequencing was done on a sample of PBMCs or T cells enriched from blood (not recorded which). These receptors came from a woman aged 50 to 60 with acute COVID-19. CDR3s include the opening cysteine and the closing phenylalanine or tryptophan. The order of the fields is clone size, J gene, V gene, D gene, CDR3 DNA, CDR3 protein. A D gene is named only where the DNA matches it firmly. Clone size is stated in some rows and not others, as once, few, many or a class when expanded.

clone size: .
J gene: TRBJ1-4
V gene: TRBV7-2
D gene: TRBD1
CDR3 DNA: TGTGCCAGCAGCCCCCGACAGGGCCTTAATGAAAAACTGTTTTTT
CDR3 protein: CASSPRQGLNEKLFF

clone size: .
J gene: TRBJ2-1
V gene: TRBV6-2/TRBV6-3
D gene: TRBD2
CDR3 DNA: TGTGCCAGCAGTACTAGCGGGAGGGTAGGTGAGCAGTTCTTC
CDR3 protein: CASSTSGRVGEQFF

clone size: .
J gene: TRBJ2-3
V gene: TRBV4-1
D gene: TRBD2
CDR3 DNA: TGCGCCAGCAGCCCTTCCGGCGCGGGGGGGCGGGATACGCAGTATTTT
CDR3 protein: CASSPSGAGGRDTQYF

clone size: .
J gene: TRBJ2-2
V gene: TRBV7-8
D gene: .
CDR3 DNA: TGTGCCAGCAGCTTAGCGGCAATTAACACCGGGGAGCTGTTTTTT
CDR3 protein: CASSLAAINTGELFF

clone size: .
J gene: TRBJ1-2
V gene: TRBV4-2
D gene: TRBD1
CDR3 DNA: TGTGCCAGCAGCCAAGCGGAGGGACAGGGCGCCTATGGCTACACCTTC
CDR3 protein: CASSQAEGQGAYGYTF

clone size: .
J gene: TRBJ2-5
V gene: TRBV5-4
D gene: .
CDR3 DNA: TGTGCCAGCAGCTTGGTGGGGCCCCAAGAGACCCAGTACTTC
CDR3 protein: CASSLVGPQETQYF

clone size: .
J gene: TRBJ2-3
V gene: TRBV6-5
D gene: TRBD2
CDR3 DNA: TGTGCCAGCAAGCAACTAGCGAGTAGCACAGATACGCAGTATTTT
CDR3 protein: CASKQLASSTDTQYF

clone size: many
J gene: TRBJ1-5
V gene: TRBV19
D gene: .
CDR3 DNA: TGTGCCAGTAGTAACTGGGGGGGGGCGCCTCAGCCCCAGCATTTT
CDR3 protein: CASSNWGGAPQPQHF

clone size: few
J gene: TRBJ1-5
V gene: TRBV12-3/TRBV12-4
D gene: .
CDR3 DNA: TGTGCCAGCACCGACAGTAGCAATCAGCCCCAGCATTTT
CDR3 protein: CASTDSSNQPQHF

clone size: .
J gene: TRBJ1-3
V gene: TRBV9
D gene: TRBD1
CDR3 DNA: TGTGCCAGCACCCCAGGGGGCCTTCAGGGAAACACCATATATTTT
CDR3 protein: CASTPGGLQGNTIYF

clone size: .
J gene: TRBJ1-1
V gene: TRBV30
D gene: .
CDR3 DNA: TGTGCCTGGGGAAGCGGCTCCACTGAAGCTTTCTTT
CDR3 protein: CAWGSGSTEAFF

clone size: .
J gene: TRBJ2-3
V gene: TRBV14
D gene: .
CDR3 DNA: TGTGCCAGCAGCCACAGGGTCTACCGAATCACAGATACGCAGTATTTT
CDR3 protein: CASSHRVYRITDTQYF

clone size: .
J gene: TRBJ2-2
V gene: TRBV3-1/TRBV3-2
D gene: .
CDR3 DNA: TGTGCCAGCAGCCAAGGTCAGGGCGGGGAGCTGTTTTTT
CDR3 protein: CASSQGQGGELFF

clone size: .
J gene: TRBJ2-2
V gene: TRBV11-3
D gene: TRBD1
CDR3 DNA: TGTGCCAGCGAGGATCTCCCGACAGGGGGCGCAAACACCGGGGAGCTGTTTTTT
CDR3 protein: CASEDLPTGGANTGELFF

clone size: .
J gene: TRBJ2-2
V gene: TRBV3-1/TRBV3-2
D gene: TRBD2
CDR3 DNA: TGTGCCAGCAGCCAAGATATCATGCTAGCGGGGTTCAACGCCGGGGAGCTGTTTTTT
CDR3 protein: CASSQDIMLAGFNAGELFF

clone size: .
J gene: TRBJ2-2
V gene: TRBV7-2
D gene: TRBD1
CDR3 DNA: TGTGCCAGCAGCTCAACAGGGGCCGGCACCGGGGAGCTGTTTTTT
CDR3 protein: CASSSTGAGTGELFF

clone size: .
J gene: TRBJ2-5
V gene: TRBV14
D gene: TRBD2
CDR3 DNA: TGTGCCAGCAGCCAAGAGGGGCTAGCGGGGGTGTACCAAGAGACCCAGTACTTC
CDR3 protein: CASSQEGLAGVYQETQYF

clone size: few
J gene: TRBJ1-1
V gene: TRBV5-4
D gene: .
CDR3 DNA: TGTGCCAGCAGCTTGGACAGGTCCTATACTGAAGCTTTCTTT
CDR3 protein: CASSLDRSYTEAFF

clone size: .
J gene: TRBJ2-3
V gene: TRBV11-3
D gene: TRBD2
CDR3 DNA: TGTGCCAGCAGCGGTAGCGGGGGGCTCACAGATACGCAGTATTTT
CDR3 protein: CASSGSGGLTDTQYF

clone size: once
J gene: TRBJ1-2
V gene: TRBV11-2
D gene: TRBD1
CDR3 DNA: TGTGCCAGCAGCCGACTCCTTGACAGGGTGTATGGCTACACCTTC
CDR3 protein: CASSRLLDRVYGYTF

clone size: .
J gene: TRBJ2-7
V gene: TRBV29-1
D gene: TRBD2
CDR3 DNA: TGCAGCGTTGAAGATACAACCTTGGGGACTAGAGAGAACGAGCAGTACTTC
CDR3 protein: CSVEDTTLGTRENEQYF

clone size: .
J gene: TRBJ1-5
V gene: TRBV28
D gene: .
CDR3 DNA: TGTGCCAGCAGTCGAAATCAGGGAAACAATCAGCCCCAGCATTTT
CDR3 protein: CASSRNQGNNQPQHF

clone size: .
J gene: TRBJ2-1
V gene: TRBV7-2
D gene: TRBD2
CDR3 DNA: TGTGCCAGCAGCTTAGTGTCGACTAGCGGGTCCTACAATGAGCAGTTCTTC
CDR3 protein: CASSLVSTSGSYNEQFF

clone size: .
J gene: TRBJ1-1
V gene: TRBV12-3/TRBV12-4
D gene: .
CDR3 DNA: TGTGCCAGCAGCCCTCAGACAGTTGGTGAAGCTTTCTTT
CDR3 protein: CASSPQTVGEAFF

clone size: .
J gene: TRBJ2-7
V gene: TRBV6-5
D gene: TRBD2
CDR3 DNA: TGTGCCAGCAGTACAGCGGGAGGGACCTACGAGCAGTACTTC
CDR3 protein: CASSTAGGTYEQYF

clone size: few
J gene: TRBJ1-3
V gene: TRBV28
D gene: .
CDR3 DNA: TGTGCCAGCAGTTTTGGGGGGGCTGGAAACACCATATATTTT
CDR3 protein: CASSFGGAGNTIYF

clone size: .
J gene: TRBJ1-2
V gene: TRBV6-5
D gene: TRBD1
CDR3 DNA: TGTGCCAGCAGCGGACAGGGGGCCGGCTATGGCTACACCTTC
CDR3 protein: CASSGQGAGYGYTF

clone size: .
J gene: TRBJ2-5
V gene: TRBV5-3
D gene: TRBD1
CDR3 DNA: TGTGCCACCACAGGGGGCTCCACGGGGCAAGAGACCCAGTACTTC
CDR3 protein: CATTGGSTGQETQYF

clone size: .
J gene: TRBJ1-2
V gene: TRBV11-1
D gene: TRBD1
CDR3 DNA: TGTGCCAGCAGCGGGAGACAGGGGAACTATGGCTACACCTTC
CDR3 protein: CASSGRQGNYGYTF

clone size: .
J gene: TRBJ2-3
V gene: TRBV6-2/TRBV6-3
D gene: .
CDR3 DNA: TGTGCCAGCAGTGACCTTAGGGGAGATACGCAGTATTTT
CDR3 protein: CASSDLRGDTQYF

clone size: .
J gene: TRBJ1-6
V gene: TRBV28
D gene: .
CDR3 DNA: TGTGCCAGCAGTTTAGGAGGGGATCCCTATAATTCACCCCTCCACTTT
CDR3 protein: CASSLGGDPYNSPLHF

clone size: .
J gene: TRBJ1-3
V gene: TRBV7-2
D gene: .
CDR3 DNA: TGTGCCAGCTCGACAGCGGGGTCTGGAAACACCATATATTTT
CDR3 protein: CASSTAGSGNTIYF

clone size: .
J gene: TRBJ2-3
V gene: TRBV30
D gene: .
CDR3 DNA: TGTGCCTGGAGTTGGACAGATTACACAGATACGCAGTATTTT
CDR3 protein: CAWSWTDYTDTQYF

clone size: once
J gene: TRBJ2-2
V gene: TRBV18
D gene: TRBD2
CDR3 DNA: TGTGCCAGCTCACCCCTAGGTCCTAGCGGGGGAACGAACACCGGGGAGCTGTTTTTT
CDR3 protein: CASSPLGPSGGTNTGELFF

clone size: .
J gene: TRBJ2-7
V gene: TRBV28
D gene: .
CDR3 DNA: TGTGCCAGCAGTTCCCTCCAGTACGAGCAGTACTTC
CDR3 protein: CASSSLQYEQYF

clone size: .
J gene: TRBJ2-3
V gene: TRBV28
D gene: .
CDR3 DNA: TGTGCCAGCAGGCCCGTGCTACTAGTAACGCAGTATTTT
CDR3 protein: CASRPVLLVTQYF

clone size: .
J gene: TRBJ2-7
V gene: TRBV19
D gene: TRBD1
CDR3 DNA: TGTGCCAGTAGTAGAGGACAGGGGGCCTACGAGCAGTACTTC
CDR3 protein: CASSRGQGAYEQYF

clone size: .
J gene: TRBJ1-6
V gene: TRBV7-2
D gene: TRBD1
CDR3 DNA: TGTGCCAGCAGCGCTACAGGGGAGAATTCACCCCTCCACTTT
CDR3 protein: CASSATGENSPLHF

clone size: .
J gene: TRBJ2-3
V gene: TRBV10-2
D gene: .
CDR3 DNA: TGCGCCAGCAGTGAACAGGGCTGGGCAGATACGCAGTATTTT
CDR3 protein: CASSEQGWADTQYF

clone size: .
J gene: TRBJ1-2
V gene: TRBV6-5
D gene: .
CDR3 DNA: TGTGCCAGCAGTTACTCACGGGGGAATGGCTACACCTTC
CDR3 protein: CASSYSRGNGYTF

clone size: .
J gene: TRBJ2-7
V gene: TRBV10-1
D gene: TRBD1
CDR3 DNA: TGCGCCACCGGGACAGGGGGTTACGAGCAGTACTTC
CDR3 protein: CATGTGGYEQYF

clone size: few
J gene: TRBJ2-3
V gene: TRBV4-3
D gene: .
CDR3 DNA: TGCGCCAGCAGCCAAGGGTTAGCGGCCAGCACAGATACGCAGTATTTT
CDR3 protein: CASSQGLAASTDTQYF

clone size: .
J gene: TRBJ2-7
V gene: TRBV9
D gene: TRBD2
CDR3 DNA: TGTGCCAGCAGCGCCGGAGGGAGCGGGGGGGCCTACGAGCAGTACTTC
CDR3 protein: CASSAGGSGGAYEQYF

clone size: .
J gene: TRBJ1-1
V gene: TRBV7-9
D gene: .
CDR3 DNA: TGTGCCAGCAGCTTTGCCCCTATGGAAGCTTTCTTT
CDR3 protein: CASSFAPMEAFF

clone size: .
J gene: TRBJ2-2
V gene: TRBV9
D gene: .
CDR3 DNA: TGTGCCAGCAGCGTTAGCGCTAACACCGGGGAGCTGTTTTTT
CDR3 protein: CASSVSANTGELFF

clone size: few
J gene: TRBJ1-2
V gene: TRBV3-1/TRBV3-2
D gene: .
CDR3 DNA: TGTGCCAGCAGCCGACCGGGACACCCAAACTATGGCTACACCTTC
CDR3 protein: CASSRPGHPNYGYTF

clone size: .
J gene: TRBJ2-7
V gene: TRBV21-1
D gene: .
CDR3 DNA: TGTGCCAGCAGCATACGGACTAGCGGGAGGGCCGAGCAGTACTTC
CDR3 protein: CASSIRTSGRAEQYF

clone size: .
J gene: TRBJ2-7
V gene: TRBV6-5
D gene: TRBD1
CDR3 DNA: TGTGCCAGCAGTCCCTCCGGGACAGGGTCTCGTGAGCAGTACTTC
CDR3 protein: CASSPSGTGSREQYF

clone size: .
J gene: TRBJ2-3
V gene: TRBV5-1
D gene: TRBD2
CDR3 DNA: TGCGCCAGCAGCCCCGGGACTAGCGTACCGGATACGCAGTATTTT
CDR3 protein: CASSPGTSVPDTQYF

clone size: .
J gene: TRBJ2-3
V gene: TRBV4-3
D gene: .
CDR3 DNA: TGCGCCAGCAGCCAAGAGAGTTTTGGCACAGATACGCAGTATTTT
CDR3 protein: CASSQESFGTDTQYF

clone size: .
J gene: TRBJ1-6
V gene: TRBV19
D gene: .
CDR3 DNA: TGTGCCAGTAACCTCAACGACAGGTCCTTAGCACCCCTCCACTTT
CDR3 protein: CASNLNDRSLAPLHF

clone size: few
J gene: TRBJ2-7
V gene: TRBV29-1
D gene: .
CDR3 DNA: TGCAGCGTTGCCCGAGGACAGCTCCTAAGCTACGAGCAGTACTTC
CDR3 protein: CSVARGQLLSYEQYF

clone size: .
J gene: TRBJ1-2
V gene: TRBV5-6
D gene: .
CDR3 DNA: TGTGCCAGCAGCTTGGATACGGGGGTGGGCAACTATGGCTACACCTTC
CDR3 protein: CASSLDTGVGNYGYTF

clone size: .
J gene: TRBJ1-4
V gene: TRBV28
D gene: .
CDR3 DNA: TGTGCCAGCAGTTTATTCAGGGGTCGTGCTAATGAAAAACTGTTTTTT
CDR3 protein: CASSLFRGRANEKLFF

clone size: .
J gene: TRBJ2-7
V gene: TRBV13
D gene: .
CDR3 DNA: TGTGCCAGCAGCTTAGGCAGGGGCTTCTACGAGCAGTACTTC
CDR3 protein: CASSLGRGFYEQYF

clone size: .
J gene: TRBJ2-1
V gene: TRBV28
D gene: .
CDR3 DNA: TGTGCCAGCAGTTTACCCGAGACTAGGGAGTTCTGGTTCAGTGAGCAGTTCTTC
CDR3 protein: CASSLPETREFWFSEQFF

clone size: .
J gene: TRBJ2-7
V gene: TRBV18
D gene: TRBD1
CDR3 DNA: TGTGCCAGCTCACCATCTAGGACAGGGGGCGGTTACGAGCAGTACTTC
CDR3 protein: CASSPSRTGGGYEQYF